The present T cell receptor (beta chain) was sequenced within a study of T cell repertoires in cytomegalovirus infection. Study outcomes and limitations: CMV-specific TCR beta clonotypes restricted by HLA-C were the ones dominating the ex vivo response.

This clonotype was counted at least ten times. Its antigen is still unknown. TCRdb re-analysed the reads in MiXCR, keeping a single row per CDR3 protein. The sample has around 570,000 distinct CDR3 sequences; around two fifths are singletons. The CDR3 spans 16 residues. Between the trimmed V and J ends, which lost 1 base and 1 base, there was a span of 13 bases. CDR1 is SGHTA and CDR2 is FQGNSA in the germline V gene. The sequence was obtained from a human donor in good health (CMV status not recorded). Some clones in this sample may be carry-over from other donors' samples. The chain has TRBV7-2 and TRBJ2-5; the D gene is possibly TRBD2 (6 bases). The sequenced sample was cultured PBMCs, obtained from culture after CMV antigen stimulation. The CDR3 sequence is CASSLGLAGTQETQYF. The CDR3 bases are TGTGCCAGCAGCTTAGGTCTTGCGGGGACCCAAGAGACCCAGTACTTC.